The clone carrying this TCR beta chain was seen at least ten times. The antigen is not known. This sample was taken from a study of T cells in Graves' hyperthyroidism and ophthalmopathy. About the study: Peripheral blood collection took place at initial diagnosis, before any treatment. Study-wide points: Blood also held most thyroid clonotypes expanded beyond 0.001.

Amplified regions were TCR beta CDR3 sequences from RNA transcripts. The TCR CDR3 first-round RT-PCR relied on the HTBI primer set. TCRdb passed the multiplex PCR reads through MiXCR, listing each CDR3 protein once. The sample has more than 350,000 distinct CDR3 sequences; about 16% are singletons. CDR3 length: 15 residues. The junction had 2 bases not matched to a gene; V was cut back by 4 bases and J by 4 bases. CDR1 and CDR2 (germline): LGHNA, YNFKEQ. The source material was blood. This clonotype originated in a woman aged 60 to 75 with Graves' ophthalmopathy. V usage is TRBV4-2 and J usage is TRBJ2-1, with 12 nucleotides matching TRBD2. CDR3 coding DNA: TGTGCCAGCAGCCGGGGGACTAGCGGGTACAATGAGCAGTTCTTC. This encodes CASSRGTSGYNEQFF.